This T cell receptor beta chain comes out of a study of cytotoxic CD8 clonotypes in ibrutinib-treated CLL. The V gene lost 4 bases and the J gene lost 2 bases, with 15 bases spanning the gap. Germline lookup yields CDR1 SGHNT and CDR2 YENEEA. The CDR3 is made up of 15 amino acids. Genomic DNA in a quantity of about 2 micrograms was derived from cryopreserved PBMCs for TCR beta libraries. Clones were sequenced by immunoSEQ multiplex PCR, and TCRdb holds only the in-frame ones, with some missing. The sample consists of roughly 220,000 clones, 70% of them appearing once. The sequenced sample was PBMCs, obtained after 12 months of ibrutinib treatment. This clonotype was sampled from a human donor with chronic lymphocytic leukemia. This chain links TRBV11-3 with TRBJ2-7; D is undetermined. The CDR3 DNA follows: TGTGCCAGCAGCTCGTCAGGAACTCGGGCCTACGAGCAGTACTTC. Amino acid sequence: CASSSSGTRAYEQYF.